The 32 T cell receptor beta chains presented below share a single source sample, sequenced in a study of T cells in Graves' hyperthyroidism and ophthalmopathy. The source material, RNA transcripts, was used to amplify TCR beta CDR3 regions. TCR CDR3 underwent first-round RT-PCR with the HTBI primer set. Each CDR3 protein is one row after TCRdb ran MiXCR on the multiplex PCR reads. The sample contains 700,000 or so distinct CDR3 sequences, less than 20% of which appear only once. Sequencing was carried out using blood. These receptors were collected from a man aged 18 to 29 with Graves' hyperthyroidism.

This rearrangement joins TRBV2 to TRBJ2-2; no definite D call. V was clipped by 5 bases and J by 0 bases, with 10 bases between them. Germline V gives CDR1 SNHLY, CDR2 FYNNEI. This CDR3 contains 15 residues. The DNA of the CDR3 is TGTGCCAGCAGTCTCCCGGCTCCGAACACCGGGGAGCTGTTTTTT. It specifies CASSLPAPNTGELFF.

This clonotype was detected a few times. The genes are TRBV12-3 or TRBV12-4 and TRBJ2-5; weak D call: TRBD2 (5 bases). Trimming cost V 3 bases and J 5 bases, with 10 bases left between them. The CDR3 runs to 13 residues. This CDR3 is CASSFLKRETQYF. The CDR3 region has the DNA TGTGCCAGCAGTTTCTTGAAGCGGGAGACCCAGTACTTC.

This clonotype was counted ten times or more. The chain carries TRBV28 and TRBJ1-5, with TRBD1 matching 7 bases. CDR3 size: 15 residues. The germline V gene encodes CDR1 MDHEN and CDR2 SYDVKM. V shed 5 bases and J 0 bases; nucleotides not matched to a gene: 4. The CDR3, as DNA: TGTGCCAGCAGTGAGGGGACAGTTAGCAATCAGCCCCAGCATTTT. Translated, it gives CASSEGTVSNQPQHF.

V gene TRBV6-1 combines with J gene TRBJ2-7; TRBD2 aligns across 13 bases. Unmatched junction bases numbered 16, after V lost 5 bases and J lost 9 bases. Germline values: CDR1 MNHNS, CDR2 SASEGT. The CDR3 is 17 residues long. CDR3 residues: CASSSPGTSGIREGQYF. CDR3 nucleotide sequence: TGTGCCAGCAGTTCCCCCGGGACTAGCGGGATACGGGAGGGGCAGTACTTC.

In its sample, this clonotype was seen many times. This chain links TRBV5-5 with TRBJ1-5; tentatively, D is TRBD1 (5 bases). The germline V and J ends were trimmed by 4 bases and 0 bases, with 14 bases remaining between them. The CDR3 has 16 residues. CDR1 and CDR2 (germline): SGHKS, YYEKEE (reference sequence). CDR3 residues: CASSPLGPYSNQPQHF. CDR3 in DNA: TGTGCCAGCAGCCCCCTGGGGCCGTATAGCAATCAGCCCCAGCATTTT.

The chain uses TRBV5-1 and TRBJ1-1; maybe TRBD1 (6 bases). Trimming took off 1 base at V and 7 bases at J, with 11 bases between the two ends. Germline CDR1 reads SGHRS; CDR2 reads YFSETQ. CDR3 length: 13 residues. The CDR3 bases are TGCGCCAGCAGCTTGAGCAGGGGAGTTGAAGCTTTCTTT. It is translated as CASSLSRGVEAFF.

This clonotype was recorded at least ten times. The CDR3 DNA reads as TGTGCCAGCAGTTCGACCGGGACAGGGAAAATCGGGGAGCTGTTTTTT. It translates to CASSSTGTGKIGELFF. V is TRBV28 and J is TRBJ2-2; TRBD1 matches 9 bases. This CDR3 has 16 amino acids. With V trimmed by 4 bases and J by 7 bases, 10 bases remained unmatched. Germline V gene sequence: CDR1 MDHEN, CDR2 SYDVKM.

A note on this clonotype: A read error may be the cause here, since a much bigger clone is one base away. The chain links TRBV11-3 to TRBJ2-1, with TRBD2 matching 10 bases. This CDR3 region has 16 residues. Germline V CDR1 and CDR2: SGHNT, YENEEA. The CDR3 coding sequence is TGTGCCAGCAGCTCGGCCGGGACTAGCGCCTACAGTGAGCAGTTCTTC. Translation gives CASSSAGTSAYSEQFF.

This clonotype was recorded once. This rearrangement joins TRBV2 to TRBJ2-1; maybe TRBD2 (6 bases). V was cut by 6 bases and J by 9 bases, with 15 bases left in between. Germline V lookup: CDR1 SNHLY, CDR2 FYNNEI. This CDR3 comprises 13 residues. The chain's CDR3 is CASRRLVSPEQFF. The CDR3 coding sequence is TGTGCCAGCAGGCGACTAGTTAGTCCTGAGCAGTTCTTC.

There are many counts of this clonotype. The chain combines TRBV24-1 with TRBJ2-1; a weak D match, TRBD2 (5 bases). CDR3 length: 14 amino acids. The V gene lost 5 bases and the J gene lost 6 bases, with 13 bases spanning the gap. CDR1 and CDR2 from the germline V gene are KGHDR and SFDVKD. The CDR3 bases are TGTGCCACCAGTGGCCCCCTAGCACCCAATGAGCAGTTCTTC. It yields the protein CATSGPLAPNEQFF.

This clonotype was seen ten or more times. J is TRBJ2-1 and V is TRBV10-3; 10 positions match TRBD1. This CDR3 has 16 residues. Per germline, CDR1 ENHRY and CDR2 SYGVKD. Trimming removed 4 bases from V and 5 bases from J; junction bases left unmatched: 8. The CDR3 loop reads CAISGPDRGLNNEQFF. DNA of the CDR3: TGTGCCATCAGTGGCCCCGACAGGGGGCTGAACAATGAGCAGTTCTTC.

This clonotype showed up many times. V and J are TRBV7-6 and TRBJ2-3, with 8 positions matching TRBD2. The V segment lost 3 bases and the J segment 4 bases; nucleotides outside the gene matches: 9. In germline, CDR1 is SGHVS, CDR2 FNYEAQ. The CDR3 is 16 residues long. CDR3 amino acids: CASSLRMSGSPDTQYF. The CDR3 bases are TGTGCCAGCAGCTTGCGAATGAGCGGGAGTCCAGATACGCAGTATTTT.

The sample holds many counts of this clonotype. The chain is built from TRBV28 and TRBJ1-2; possibly TRBD1 for D (5 bases). Germline CDR1 and CDR2: MDHEN and SYDVKM. The CDR3 covers 15 residues. V lost 4 bases to trimming and J lost 8 bases, with 20 bases between them. CDR3 bases: TGTGCCAGCAGTTCAGGTCCGGGGCAACCGGGCGGCTACACCTTC. Residues: CASSSGPGQPGGYTF.

This clonotype was recorded many times. V usage is TRBV28 and J usage is TRBJ2-1; TRBD1 matches at 11 bases. V lost 4 bases, J lost 5 bases, and 10 bases stayed unmatched. The CDR3 is 17 amino acids. Germline V gives CDR1 MDHEN, CDR2 SYDVKM. This CDR3 is CASSSPRTGGYHNEQFF. In nucleotides, the CDR3 is TGTGCCAGCAGTTCCCCAAGGACAGGGGGCTACCACAATGAGCAGTTCTTC.

In this sample, this clonotype turned up a few times. V gene TRBV7-9 combines with J gene TRBJ2-7; D is possibly TRBD2 (6 bases). The CDR3 has 12 amino acids. V was clipped by 8 bases and J by 6 bases, with 14 bases between them. Germline loops: CDR1 SEHNR, CDR2 FQNEAQ (reference sequence). The CDR3 sequence: CASRGKEGEQYF. The CDR3 DNA sequence: TGTGCCAGCCGAGGGAAGGAGGGCGAGCAGTACTTC.

This clonotype was counted ten times or more. The rearrangement joins TRBV7-3 to TRBJ1-1; D possibly corresponds to TRBD1 (5 bases). Per the germline V gene, CDR1 is SGHTA and CDR2 is FQGTGA. CDR3 length equals 15 residues. V lost 1 base, J lost 4 bases, and 13 bases lay in between. CDR3 nucleotide sequence: TGTGCCAGCAGCTTAAATGGGGGAGAGGGCACTGAAGCTTTCTTT. Translating gives CASSLNGGEGTEAFF.

The chain is built from TRBV11-1 and TRBJ2-3; unclear D gene. Germline V CDR1 and CDR2: SGHAT, FQDESV (reference sequence). V was shortened by 5 bases and J by 0 bases, with 15 bases between the two germline ends. There are 16 residues in the CDR3. The CDR3 DNA sequence: TGTGCCAGCAGCCAAGAGAGTCTCTATAGCACAGATACGCAGTATTTT. It yields the protein CASSQESLYSTDTQYF.

This clonotype was seen a handful of times. Possible read error: a much larger clone is one base away. The chain carries TRBV3-1 and TRBJ2-7, with D perhaps TRBD1 (6 bases). CDR1 and CDR2 (germline): LGHDT, YNNKEL (reference sequence). There are 14 residues in the CDR3. The CDR3 DNA sequence: TGTGCCAGCAGCCCCAGGGGACAAAGCTACGAGCAGTGCTTC. It is translated as CASSPRGQSYEQCF.

There are a few counts of this clonotype. CDR3 bases: TGCAGCGCATCTCCCGGGACAACGAAAAACGAGCAGTACTTC. This translates into CSASPGTTKNEQYF. The V call is TRBV29-1, the J call TRBJ2-7; maybe TRBD1 (6 bases). The CDR3 consists of 14 residues. Between the trimmed V and J ends, which lost 7 bases and 5 bases, there was a span of 21 bases. Germline-derived CDR1 and CDR2 are SQVTM and ANQGSEA.

The chain has TRBV6-2 or TRBV6-3 and TRBJ2-7; D gene uncertain. CDR3 size: 15 residues. Germline V CDR1 and CDR2: MNHEY, SVGEGT. V was clipped by 2 bases and J by 0 bases, with 11 bases between them. CDR3 sequence reads: CASSYSAESSYEQYF. The CDR3 DNA follows: TGTGCCAGCAGTTACAGTGCGGAAAGCTCCTACGAGCAGTACTTC.

This clonotype was recorded many times. The CDR3 reads CASSLERVWDEQFF. CDR3 bases: TGTGCCAGCAGCTTAGAGAGGGTATGGGATGAGCAGTTCTTC. The rearrangement joins TRBV11-2 to TRBJ2-1; D may be TRBD2 (5 bases). The CDR3 totals 14 residues. Germline CDR1 SGHAT, CDR2 FQNNGV. With 0 bases removed from V and 8 bases from J, the gap between germline ends came to 11 bases.

J is TRBJ2-2 and V is TRBV19; either TRBD1 or TRBD2 may fit D (7 bases each). Germline V gene data show CDR1 as LNHDA and CDR2 as SQIVND (reference sequence). V shed 7 bases and J shed 0 bases, with 21 bases lying between them. The CDR3 contains 18 residues. This CDR3 reads CASTRGGGLEPNTGELFF. The CDR3 coding sequence is TGTGCCAGTACCAGGGGGGGGGGGCTAGAACCGAACACCGGGGAGCTGTTTTTT.

This clonotype was found a few times. The gene calls are TRBV27 and TRBJ2-1; TRBD2 agrees at 8 bases. This CDR3 is built from 18 residues. The junction had 14 bases not matched to a gene; V was cut back by 4 bases and J by 3 bases. Looked up from germline, CDR1 is MNHEY and CDR2 is SMNVEV (reference sequence). This CDR3 is CASSSQYGTRTLYNEQFF. The CDR3 DNA reads TGTGCCAGCAGTTCTCAATACGGGACTAGAACCCTCTACAATGAGCAGTTCTTC.

This clonotype appeared many times. V usage is TRBV28 and J usage is TRBJ2-7; no reliable D call. This CDR3 region has 12 residues. Trimming pared 5 bases from V and 7 bases from J, leaving 12 bases between. From germline, CDR1 is MDHEN and CDR2 SYDVKM. The CDR3 coding sequence is TGTGCCAGCAGTCCGTTTCTCTTGGAGCAGTACTTC. It is translated as CASSPFLLEQYF.

The chain is built from TRBV9 and TRBJ2-3, with 8 bases aligning to TRBD2. Germline lookup yields CDR1 SGDLS and CDR2 YYNGEE. The CDR3 is 15 residues long. V dropped 2 bases and J dropped 4; count of bases not matched to a gene: 6. The CDR3 DNA follows: TGTGCCAGCAGCGTCGGAAGCGGGAGTGCAGATACGCAGTATTTT. Its protein is CASSVGSGSADTQYF.

This clonotype was seen repeatedly, ten times or more. The J gene is TRBJ2-3, the V gene TRBV20-1; no reliable D call. The CDR3 extends over 14 amino acids. Trimming stripped 2 bases from V and 3 bases from J, with 12 bases between. The V gene's germline CDR1 is DFQATT and CDR2 SNEGSKA (reference sequence). The CDR3 here is CSARSPRLTDTQYF. The CDR3 nucleotides are TGCAGTGCTAGATCACCAAGGCTGACAGATACGCAGTATTTT.

The table lists this clonotype with many counts. V usage is TRBV28 and J usage is TRBJ2-7, with 7 bases that match TRBD2. This CDR3 has 13 amino acids. V lost 10 bases and J lost 1; bases outside the gene matches: 7. The germline CDR1 and CDR2 sequences are MDHEN and SYDVKM. The DNA for the CDR3 is TGTGCCACCCGGGAGGTACCATCCTACGAGCAGTACTTC. Translation: CATREVPSYEQYF.

CDR3 coding DNA: TGCGCCAGCAGCCGCCAGGGGCAAGCAGATACGCAGTATTTT. Translated: CASSRQGQADTQYF. This chain links TRBV4-1 with TRBJ2-3, with D possibly TRBD1 on 6 matching bases. The CDR3 length is 14 residues. The V and J ends lost 4 bases and 4 bases respectively, with 12 bases between them. CDR1 MGHRA and CDR2 YSYEKL come from the germline V gene.

This clonotype was observed at least ten times. The chain has TRBV7-3 and TRBJ2-2, with 11 bases aligning to TRBD2. CDR3 size: 17 residues. Germline CDR1 and CDR2: SGHTA and FQGTGA. Trimming cost V 3 bases and J 4 bases; bases outside gene matches: 7. The CDR3 DNA is TGTGCCAGCAGCTTGGGGCTAGCGGGAGGTACCACCGGGGAGCTGTTTTTT. This encodes CASSLGLAGGTTGELFF.

This rearrangement joins TRBV7-9 to TRBJ2-3; 7 bases are shared with TRBD2. This CDR3 contains 13 residues. Germline assignment: CDR1 SEHNR and CDR2 FQNEAQ (reference sequence). V lost 5 bases, J lost 7 bases, and 6 bases stayed unmatched. CDR3 sequence reads: CASSLSTSHTQYF. The CDR3 nucleotides read TGTGCCAGCAGCCTTTCGACTAGCCATACGCAGTATTTT.

This clonotype was seen more than once but under ten times. This rearrangement joins TRBV20-1 to TRBJ2-1; 8 nucleotides align to TRBD2. With 0 bases clipped from V and 2 bases from J, the junction kept 6 bases outside the gene matches. Per the germline V gene, CDR1 is DFQATT and CDR2 is SNEGSKA (reference sequence). The CDR3 consists of 16 residues. This CDR3 is CSAREEGTRAYNEQFF. CDR3 nucleotides: TGCAGTGCTAGAGAAGAGGGGACTAGGGCCTACAATGAGCAGTTCTTC.

As concerns this clonotype: The germline gene is not matched at one end of the junction; a read error may be the cause. This sequence joins TRBV7-9 and TRBJ2-2; maybe TRBD2 (6 bases). Germline assignment: CDR1 SEHNR and CDR2 FQNEAQ (reference sequence). This CDR3 spans 18 amino acids. The CDR3 region is CASSLLSYRGSDTEELFF. The DNA of the CDR3 is TGTGCCAGCAGCTTATTGAGCTACCGGGGGTCTGACACCGAGGAGCTGTTTTTT.